The sequence of this T cell receptor (beta chain) was determined in a study of memory CD4+ T cells and cytomegalovirus serostatus. The CDR3 covers 15 residues. V was trimmed by 7 bases and J by 4 bases, leaving 17 bases between them. Germline assignment: CDR1 SGHDT and CDR2 YYEEEE. Overall study results and limits: CD4+ memory repertoires contained about two fifths of the roughly 150 reported CMV TCRbeta sequences.

As to this clone: Its antigen is unidentified.

Sequencing was performed with immunoSEQ multiplex PCR; in TCRdb, only in-frame clones are kept and a portion is missing. The data hold tens of thousands of clones, with about 73% observed a single time. Single viable CD3+CD4+CD8-CD45RO+ cells were sorted as the memory CD4+ T cells. The clonotype comes from an adult in good health and CMV-seronegative. The V call is TRBV5-6, the J call TRBJ2-2, with a possible D match to TRBD1 (6 bases). Sequencing was performed on memory CD4+ T cells from blood. The CDR3: CASSKTGPSTGELFF. The CDR3 bases are TGTGCCAGCTCTAAGACAGGACCATCCACCGGGGAGCTGTTTTTT. Full variable domain (missing parts from reference TRBV5-6 and TRBJ2-2): DAGVTQSPTHLIKTRGQQVTLRCSPKSGHDTVSWYQQALGQGPQFIFQYYEEEERQRGNFPDRFSGHQFPNYSSELNVNALLLGDSALYLCASSKTGPSTGELFFGEGSRLTVL.